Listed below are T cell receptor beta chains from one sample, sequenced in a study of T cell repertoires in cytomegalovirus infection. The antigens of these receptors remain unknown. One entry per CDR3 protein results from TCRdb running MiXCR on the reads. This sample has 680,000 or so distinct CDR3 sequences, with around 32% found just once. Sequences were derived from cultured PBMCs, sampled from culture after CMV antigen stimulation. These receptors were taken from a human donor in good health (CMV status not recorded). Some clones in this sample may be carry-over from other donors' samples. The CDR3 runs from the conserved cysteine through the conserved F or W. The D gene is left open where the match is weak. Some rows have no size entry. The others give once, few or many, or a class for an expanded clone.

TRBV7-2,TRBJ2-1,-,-,TGTGCCAGCAGCTTAAATGTGCGGAGCACCGAGCAGTTCTTC,CASSLNVRSTEQFF
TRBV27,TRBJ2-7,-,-,TGTGCCAGCAGTTTAGAGCCCGGGCGGTCCTACGAGCAGTACTTC,CASSLEPGRSYEQYF
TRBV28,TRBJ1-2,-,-,TGTGCCAGCAGTGAGACACAGGAGGGTAACTATGGCTACACCTTC,CASSETQEGNYGYTF
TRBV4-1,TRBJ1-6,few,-,TGCGCCAGCAGCCAAGATAGCAGCAGGGTTGGTTCACCCCTCCACTTT,CASSQDSSRVGSPLHF
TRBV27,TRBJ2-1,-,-,TGTGCCAGCAGTCCCCGCGTAACCTACAATGAGCAGTTCTTC,CASSPRVTYNEQFF
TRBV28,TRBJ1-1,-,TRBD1,TGTGCCAGCAGTATCGCCGGGACAGGGACGTTAACCGCTGAGGCTTTCTTT,CASSIAGTGTLTAEAFF
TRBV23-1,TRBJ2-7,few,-,TGCGCCAGCACCCACCCCGTATCCGAGCAGTACTTC,CASTHPVSEQYF
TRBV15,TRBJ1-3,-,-,TGTGCCACCAGCAGAGATTTAAGCAGGTTCTCTGGAAACACCATATATTTT,CATSRDLSRFSGNTIYF
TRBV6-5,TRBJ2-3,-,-,TGTGCCAGCAGTTACCGACCGGGGGATACGCAGTATTTT,CASSYRPGDTQYF
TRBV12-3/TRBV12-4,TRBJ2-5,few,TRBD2,TGTGCCAGCAGTTATGCGGGAGGGCCAGAGACCCAGTACTTC,CASSYAGGPETQYF
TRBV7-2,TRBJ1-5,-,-,TGTGCCAGCAGCCTCCAAGGGGGAGGAAATCAGCCCCAGCATTTT,CASSLQGGGNQPQHF
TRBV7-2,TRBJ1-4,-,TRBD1,TGTGCCAGCAGTCTAGGGAGGGGGCGGGTTGAAAAACTGTTTTTT,CASSLGRGRVEKLFF
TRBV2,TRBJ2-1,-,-,TGTGCCAGCACCGACGGGGACTCCAATTACAATGAGCAGTTCTTC,CASTDGDSNYNEQFF
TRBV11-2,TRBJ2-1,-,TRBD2,TGTGCCAGCAGCTTAGATGGGCTAGCGGGCCTCTTAGGCAATGAGCAGTTCTTC,CASSLDGLAGLLGNEQFF
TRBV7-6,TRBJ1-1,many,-,TGTGCCAGCAGCTTAGGAAACACGGGGTACACTGAAGCTTTCTTT,CASSLGNTGYTEAFF
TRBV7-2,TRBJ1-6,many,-,TGTGCCAGCAGCTTATCCATCGGGGGCCCGGATAGCTCCTATAATTCACCCCTCCACTTT,CASSLSIGGPDSSYNSPLHF
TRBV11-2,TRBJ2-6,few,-,TGTGCCAGCAGCCCCCCCCTGGGGGCCAACGTCCTGACTTTC,CASSPPLGANVLTF
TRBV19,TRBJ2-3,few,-,TGTGCCAGTAGCACGTGGGGTAGAGAGAGCACAGATACGCAGTATTTT,CASSTWGRESTDTQYF
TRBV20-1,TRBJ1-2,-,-,TGCAGTGCTGTGGGCTATGGCTACACCTTC,CSAVGYGYTF
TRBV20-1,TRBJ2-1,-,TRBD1,TGCAGTGCCGTTACCGGGACAGGGGATCTTCGTGAGCAGTTCTTC,CSAVTGTGDLREQFF